This T cell receptor (beta chain) was recovered during a study of immune characterization of retroperitoneal liposarcoma. TCRdb independently ran MiXCR on the PCR reads; one entry per CDR3 protein. The profile shows more than 10,000 distinct CDR3 sequences, 47% of them singletons. There are 20 residues in the CDR3. J gave up 8 bases and V 0 bases, and 21 bases lay outside the gene matches. Germline CDR1 SGHDN, CDR2 FVKESK. The specimen sequenced was tumor tissue. The origin of this receptor is a female donor with retroperitoneal liposarcoma. This rearrangement joins TRBV14 to TRBJ2-1; 8 nucleotides line up with TRBD2. CDR3 coding DNA: TGTGCCAGCAGCCAAGATCTTCCAGGGGTTTACGCGGGAGGTGGCGATGAGCAGTTCTTC. Protein: CASSQDLPGVYAGGGDEQFF.